Listed here is a single TCR beta chain. The antigen remains unidentified. This sample is drawn from a study of blood T cells in healthy people across ages. Study at large: The template switching approach captured approximately one barcoded beta molecule for every two T cells.

A J-beta primer mix and a sample-barcoded 5' primer were used in a second PCR of about 6 to 12 cycles. TCRdb analysed the 5' RACE reads with MiXCR anew, one entry per CDR3 protein. The sample yields hundreds of thousands of distinct CDR3 sequences, about 48% seen once. Study-wide results and limits: It was not known whether donors were CMV positive (a possible confounder of expanded clonotype changes).

V lost 4 bases and J lost 2; bases outside the gene matches: 11. This CDR3 is built from 18 residues. Germline CDR1 is LGHNA and CDR2 is YNFKEQ. The source of this sequence is a man aged 25 to 45 in good health. Sample: blood. This chain uses TRBV4-2 with TRBJ1-6; 7 bases fit TRBD1. The CDR3 nucleotides read TGTGCCAGCAGCCTACGCGAAAGGGGGCGCGCCTATAATTCACCCCTCCACTTT. Translation: CASSLRERGRAYNSPLHF.